This TCR beta chain derives from a study of cytomegalovirus exposure and HLA in healthy donors (dated by TCRdb to about 2017). Some background on the complete study: An earlier analysis of under 600 of the donors reported 250 to 350 Gb of sequence data and 100 million to 130 million unique TCR beta sequences from about 179 million T cells. An early release covering around 630 HLA-typed donors comprised approximately 290 gigabases of sequencing data and roughly 85 million unique TCR sequences. Of the approximately 400 genotyped donors, 65% to 90% fell in the genetic ancestry cluster associated with self-reported Caucasian donors. The study was designed to test whether signatures of past pathogen exposure could be identified by cataloging public T cell receptors. Using immunosequencing, the study profiled T cell repertoires from around 680 subjects and related those repertoires to cytomegalovirus serostatus. Besides the first cohort of around 700 subjects, a separate validation cohort made up of roughly 120 different subjects was used. The study combined high-throughput TCR immunosequencing, statistical association of individual TCRs with disease status, and machine learning to predict cytomegalovirus infection status. A later analysis re-examined previously published TCR beta repertoires from 600 to 700 donors and added high-resolution HLA genotyping to investigate patterns of TCR occurrence. In the later analysis, no new phenotypic data were used to find candidate immune exposures; instead, reliance was placed on TCR beta sequences and their occurrence across donors. To decide whether each TCR beta V gene segment behaved as functional or pseudogenic, an earlier analysis of over 500 of the donors relied on high-throughput TCR beta sequencing. Donor age, sex, ethnicity and CMV serostatus were collected together with the repertoire data. Genome-wide SNP genotypes for about 60% of the roughly 670 donors were used in a later genetic analysis, which treated that subset as a discovery cohort. Every discovery cohort repertoire had been produced on one sequencing platform. HLA typing covered class I and class II loci at four-digit resolution. Typing coverage varied by locus: 629-630 donors for A, B, C, DRB1 and DQB1; roughly 520 for DQA1; over 600 for DPA1; about 450 for DPB1. Roughly five DR-DQ haplotypes were treated as single units for association and clustering because of strong linkage in the cohort. Across some 400 genotyped donors of the cohort, an average of roughly 230,000 unique TCR beta nucleotide sequences per donor were sequenced, and roughly a sixth of those sequences were non-productive.

The library came from the immunoSEQ multiplex PCR assay. For the multiplex PCR, a mixture combining 60 forward primers for TCR Vbeta segments and 13 reverse primers for TCR Jbeta segments was used. The CDR3 region of rearranged TCR beta genes was amplified from genomic DNA with a multiplex PCR assay. Amplified TCR beta libraries were sequenced as 87-base-pair reads on the Illumina HiSeq System. The authors processed their data as follows. In a later analysis, 80 million or so unique TCR beta chains were counted across the 650 to 700 repertoires, and roughly 11 million of these chains were shared by at least two donors. To remove PCR and sequencing errors, raw reads were error-corrected and collapsed into unique sequences using a nearest-neighbor algorithm that merged closely related sequences. V, D and J gene segments were assigned by aligning CDR3 sequences to IMGT reference sequences. For a sequence to be retained, a match of at least six nucleotides was required to both a V gene segment and a J gene segment. Rearrangements were classified as productive when the CDR3 lacked stop codons and remained in frame with V and J, and all other rearrangements were classified as non-productive. Following IMGT convention, CDR3 was defined as the stretch from the second conserved V-encoded cysteine to the conserved J-encoded phenylalanine. In an earlier analysis of around 540 of the donors, sequences lacking an unambiguous match to a single V gene segment were excluded. In an earlier analysis of approximately 500 of the donors, a V segment was called functional when productive rearrangements were above 56.7%, and segregating when the standard deviation between donors exceeded 5%. A statistical classification framework was built for diagnosing cytomegalovirus status from the catalog of TCR beta chain sequences. In a later analysis, V and J genes were assigned by comparing TCR nucleotide sequences against IMGT/GENE-DB human TR gene sequences. The TCRdist pipeline was used in a later analysis to assign CDR3 sequences and most-parsimonious VDJ recombination scenarios. In a later analysis, each TCR beta chain was defined by its CDR3 amino acid sequence together with its V-gene family, and reads lacking a unique V-gene family were excluded. A later analysis removed several hundred highly shared, low-generation-probability nucleotide sequences to deal with suspected cross-contamination and a sequencing artifact. In a later analysis, a clonal expansion index was calculated for each public chain from normalized within-repertoire ranks of inferred template counts. Generation probabilities in a later analysis came from a VDJ recombination model fitted to out-of-frame rearrangements, and those results were checked against IGoR. A later analysis scored TCR-TCR, TCR-HLA and TCR-CMV co-occurrence with hypergeometric tests, applying a repertoire-size bias correction to TCR pairs. In a later analysis, false discovery rates were estimated by permuting HLA or CMV assignments 20 times. A later analysis grouped co-occurring TCRs with DBSCAN, adding TCRdist sequence similarity when clustering within HLA-allele-positive subsets. Repertoires with fewer than 30,000 or more than 120,000 public chains, plus five repertoires with anomalous nucleotide sharing, were excluded from co-occurrence clustering. In TCRdb, the immuneACCESS table is reduced to in-frame sequences with V and J assigned. These tables do not hold every clone; where another copy was compared, an unresolved V gene accounts for under half, and the others remain unexplained. The V and J calls and clone size are taken from that table; D and trimming were inferred from the DNA. Here the sample has about 73,000 clones; 75% occur a single time. The top ten constitute about an eighth of the sample.

As for this clone: Its cognate antigen has yet to be identified. No base quality values were provided; no much bigger clone lies one nucleotide off.

The cohort consisted of approximately 670 healthy bone marrow donors. At the time of sampling, all cohort members were nominally healthy, though unrecorded immune exposures were likely present. The donor tested CMV seronegative and was one of the 352 seronegative cohort members. A peripheral blood sample was provided by each donor, and peripheral blood mononuclear cells were used for TCR beta sequencing. Genomic DNA extraction from the blood cell samples was performed with the Qiagen DNeasy Blood Extraction Kit. Here is what the overall study found, with its caveats: In a later genetic analysis, fewer N-insertions in productive TCRs were reported among donors in an Asian-associated ancestry cluster than the approximately 710-donor mean. According to a later analysis, most CMV-associated TCR beta chains appeared to be HLA-restricted, and the HLA associations seemed to be driven largely by CMV exposure. A later analysis found that TCR association rates varied across HLA loci, with DRB1 alleles showing the most associated TCRs and HLA-C alleles the fewest. In a later analysis, HLA-associated TCR beta chains were found to be more clonally expanded and to have lower generation probabilities than equally common non-associated chains. When HLA alleles, especially DR and DQ, strongly co-occurred, attributing TCR associations to individual alleles was difficult. In vitro tests confirmed that a few of the cytomegalovirus-associated TCR beta chains recognize cytomegalovirus antigens. The only immune exposure information available for the cohort was CMV serostatus. A later analysis reported that several top co-occurrence clusters appeared linked to parvovirus B19, influenza, CMV and Epstein-Barr virus. A further reported finding was that TCR beta sequences accurately predicted the HLA-A and HLA-B alleles for most subjects in the first cohort. An association between a missense DCLRE1C variant and V-gene and J-gene trimming of TCR beta chains was found in a later genetic analysis and replicated in an independent cohort. Some IMGT-functional V segments, including TRBV6-2 and TRBV6-3, could not be distinguished by the 87-base-pair reads and were therefore excluded. Because counts were too low, 15 to 20 rarely observed V segments, including chromosome 9 orphons, were left out of the earlier analysis of 587 of the donors. Because HLA typing was missing for some donors at each locus, association tests included only the typed subset. At a false discovery rate of 0.05, a later analysis linked roughly 17,000 TCR beta sequences to specific HLA alleles. It was suggested by the authors that the approach could potentially be generalized to other disease states and immunological phenotypes. A total of about 180 TCR beta chains were listed by the study as associated with cytomegalovirus. The classifier was reported to diagnose cytomegalovirus status with high specificity and sensitivity in both the original cohort and the validation cohort. Linkage disequilibrium might explain the correlated functional status among segregating V segments, but an unknown experimental factor could not be ruled out. In this cohort, only TCR beta chains were sequenced, and detectable features were limited by the absence of alpha or paired-chain data. Presence/absence analyses assumed roughly uniform sequencing depth across donors, an assumption that may not hold. While some public TCRs were present in many individuals, most TCR sequences turned up only very rarely across donors. An earlier analysis of some 590 of the donors showed that most TCR beta V segments appeared in productive rearrangements either about 87% or about 30% of the time, which broadly matched IMGT annotations. The sequencing pipeline was judged likely to have produced a cluster of highly shared sequence variants as a technical artifact.

In the germline V gene, CDR1 corresponds to SGHTS and CDR2 to YDEGEE. Spanning cysteine to phenylalanine, the CDR3 consists of 14 amino acids. The entry retains the CDR3 DNA only, 42 bases that are in frame from base 1. V loses 6 bases, J loses 7 bases, and the germline ends lie 14 bases apart. Rearrangement joined TRBV5-8 to TRBJ1-6, with the D gene too uncertain to name. The sequence was obtained from a man in his sixties or seventies in good health and CMV-seronegative. The specimen was PBMCs. The nucleotides are TGTGCCAGCACCCCGGAGAAGTGGAATTCACCCCTCCACTTT. It translates as CASTPEKWNSPLHF.